This record looks at one T cell receptor (beta chain) sequence and its context. The sample originates from a study of cytomegalovirus exposure and HLA in healthy donors. Only in-frame clones appear in the TCRdb table, and some are missing; sequencing was by immunoSEQ multiplex PCR. The table has about 120,000 clones, 75% to 90% seen once. V was pared by 3 bases and J by 6 bases, with 11 bases of the junction left unmatched. Germline CDR1 SGDLS, CDR2 YYNGEE. The CDR3 totals 15 residues. The chain employs TRBV9 and TRBJ1-2, with 7 bases identical to TRBD1. The specimen was PBMCs. The clonotype originates from a woman under 30 in good health and CMV-seronegative. Here the CDR3 DNA reads TGTGCCAGCAGCGCATTCGACAGGGTGGTAAATGGCTACACCTTC. Translation gives CASSAFDRVVNGYTF.